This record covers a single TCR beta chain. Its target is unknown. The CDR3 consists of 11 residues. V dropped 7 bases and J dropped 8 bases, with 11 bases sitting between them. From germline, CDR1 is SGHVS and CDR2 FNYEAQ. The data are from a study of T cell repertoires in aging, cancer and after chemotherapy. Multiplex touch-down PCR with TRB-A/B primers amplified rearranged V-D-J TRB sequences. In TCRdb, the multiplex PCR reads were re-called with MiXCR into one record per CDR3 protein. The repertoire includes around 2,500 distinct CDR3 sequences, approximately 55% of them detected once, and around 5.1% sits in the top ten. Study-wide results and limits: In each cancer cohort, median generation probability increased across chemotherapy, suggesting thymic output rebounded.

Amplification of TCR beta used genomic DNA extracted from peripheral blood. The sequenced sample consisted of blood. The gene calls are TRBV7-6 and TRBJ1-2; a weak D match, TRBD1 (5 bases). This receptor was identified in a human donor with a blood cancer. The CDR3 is CASTPWGGYTF. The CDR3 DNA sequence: TGTGCCAGCACCCCTTGGGGGGGCTACACCTTC.